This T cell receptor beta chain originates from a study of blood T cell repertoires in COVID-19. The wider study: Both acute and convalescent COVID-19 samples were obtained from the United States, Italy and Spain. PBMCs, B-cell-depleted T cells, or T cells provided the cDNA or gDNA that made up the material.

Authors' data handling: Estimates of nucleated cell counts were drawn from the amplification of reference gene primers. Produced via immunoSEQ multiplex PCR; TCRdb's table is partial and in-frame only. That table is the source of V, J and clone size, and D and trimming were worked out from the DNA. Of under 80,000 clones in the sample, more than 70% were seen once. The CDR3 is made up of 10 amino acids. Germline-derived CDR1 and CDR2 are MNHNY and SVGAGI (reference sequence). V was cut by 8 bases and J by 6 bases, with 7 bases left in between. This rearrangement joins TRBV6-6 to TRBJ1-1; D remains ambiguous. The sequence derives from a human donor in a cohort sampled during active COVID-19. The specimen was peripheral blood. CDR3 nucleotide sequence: TGTGCCAGCGGAGCACCTGAAGCTTTCTTT. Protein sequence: CASGAPEAFF.